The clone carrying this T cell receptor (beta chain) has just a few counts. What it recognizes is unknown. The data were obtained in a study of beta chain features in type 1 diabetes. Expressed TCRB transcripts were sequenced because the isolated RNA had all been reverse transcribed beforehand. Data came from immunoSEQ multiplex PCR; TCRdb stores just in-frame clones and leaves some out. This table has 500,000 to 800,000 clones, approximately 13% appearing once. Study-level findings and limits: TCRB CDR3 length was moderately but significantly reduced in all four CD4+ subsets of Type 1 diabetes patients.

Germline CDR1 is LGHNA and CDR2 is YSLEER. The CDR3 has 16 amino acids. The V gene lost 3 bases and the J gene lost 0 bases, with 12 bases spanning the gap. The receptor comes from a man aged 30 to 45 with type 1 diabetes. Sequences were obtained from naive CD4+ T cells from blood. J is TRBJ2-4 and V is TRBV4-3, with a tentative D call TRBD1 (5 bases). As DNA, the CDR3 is TGCGCCAGCAGCCAGTCGACAGTACTAGCCAAAAACATTCAGTACTTC. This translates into CASSQSTVLAKNIQYF.